This T cell receptor beta chain derives from a study of immune evolution from preneoplasia to lung adenocarcinoma (dated by TCRdb to the early 2020s). With regard to the full study: HLA loss of heterozygosity was found in about 6.7% of AIS, under 18% of MIA and about a third of ADC lesions, and in no AAH lesions. Resected precursor lesions (AAH, AIS, MIA) and invasive adenocarcinomas were compared with paired morphologically normal lung tissue. The study reported that about a hundred samples were used for TCR sequencing. Sample size was based on specimen availability rather than a prior power calculation. The study profiled immune contexture across lung adenocarcinoma precursors and invasive adenocarcinoma using immune gene expression, TCR sequencing and multiplex immunofluorescence. The overall cohort comprised some 53 patients with pulmonary nodules who underwent surgical resection. TCR sequencing data were obtained from about 50 patients. The immune data were integrated with whole exome sequencing and methylation data obtained from the same cohort of nodules. POLYSOLVER was used to infer Class I HLA alleles from exome data, while LOHHLA was used to detect allele-specific HLA loss.

Summary of the overall study and its limitations: T cell clonality was highest in KRAS-mutant nodules compared with EGFR-mutant or double wild-type lesions. All patients were from Japan and China, so applicability to Western populations was uncertain. Normal lung had the highest top T cell clone frequencies, and these frequencies appeared to fall progressively from AAH through AIS, MIA and invasive adenocarcinoma. Clonality was highest in normal lung, while later-stage lesions appeared to show lower clonality but higher T cell density and diversity. The findings rested on association rather than direct causation, and larger cohorts with long-term follow-up and longitudinal biopsies were considered necessary.

The patients had resection in Japan or China between the mid-2010s and the late 2010s. Two lung cancer pathologists independently confirmed the histologic diagnosis of each case on H&E slides. Macro-dissection after pathologic assessment enriched premalignant or tumor cells for nucleic acid extraction. FFPE tissue was used for DNA isolation with the AllPrep DNA/RNA FFPE Kit. Using the immunoSEQ hsTCRbeta Kit, TCR beta CDR3 regions were sequenced from DNA. The paper's processing steps were these. TCR sequencing data were analysed with the ImmunoSEQ Analyzer. T cell clonality was calculated on productive rearrangements as 1 minus Pielou's evenness. To measure T cell diversity, the inverse Simpson index was applied to productive templates. T cell density was expressed as TCR beta template counts normalized to usable DNA, with usable DNA estimated by amplifying and sequencing housekeeping genes. Two-sided Kruskal-Wallis tests were used to compare TCR metrics between histologic stages. TCRdb stores this immuneACCESS table with in-frame sequences only. Part of the clones is absent; in the studies checked, under half of the shortfall reflects unresolved V genes, and no reason is known for the rest. The V and J calls and clone size are taken from that table; D and trimming were inferred from the DNA. The sample includes about 3,500 clones, with less than 80% observed a single time. The ten top clones hold about a tenth of the sample.

Comments on this clone: What antigen it recognizes has not been identified. Base qualities are missing; no much larger clone stands one base away.

Relative to germline, V is missing 5 bases and J is missing 3 bases, with 6 bases of the junction outside any gene match. As encoded in the germline V gene, CDR1 is SGHTA while CDR2 is FQGTGA. CDR3 length: 15 amino acids, cysteine to phenylalanine. Only the CDR3 portion is preserved as DNA: 45 bases, with reading frame beginning at the first base. The sequence joins TRBV7-3 to TRBJ1-2; TRBD1 matches 10 bases in the middle. Sequencing was carried out using FFPE minimally invasive lung adenocarcinoma tissue. The sample's cell subset or site label, decoded: micro-invasive lung adenocarcinoma (MIA). The sequence came from a person aged 60-80 years with lung adenocarcinoma. For the CDR3, the sequence is CASSPTGGADYGYTF. At the DNA level, the sequence is TGTGCCAGCAGCCCGACAGGGGGCGCAGACTATGGCTACACCTTC.